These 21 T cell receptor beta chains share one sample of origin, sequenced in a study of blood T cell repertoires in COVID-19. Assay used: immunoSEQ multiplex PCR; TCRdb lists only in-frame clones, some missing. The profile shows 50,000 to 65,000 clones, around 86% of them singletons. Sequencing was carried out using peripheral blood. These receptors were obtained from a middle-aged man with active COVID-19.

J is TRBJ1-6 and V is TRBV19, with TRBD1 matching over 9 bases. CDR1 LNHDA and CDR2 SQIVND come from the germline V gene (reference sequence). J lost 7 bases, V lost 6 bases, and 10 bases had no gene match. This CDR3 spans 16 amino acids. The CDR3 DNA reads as TGTGCCAGTAGCCAAAGGGACAGGGAGTTCAATTCACCCCTCCACTTT. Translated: CASSQRDREFNSPLHF.

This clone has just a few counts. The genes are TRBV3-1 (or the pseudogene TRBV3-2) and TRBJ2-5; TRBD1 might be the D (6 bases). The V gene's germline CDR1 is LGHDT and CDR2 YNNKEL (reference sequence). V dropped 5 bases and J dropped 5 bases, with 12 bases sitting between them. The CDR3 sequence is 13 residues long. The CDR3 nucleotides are TGTGCCAGCAGCACCGGGACAATGGAGACCCAGTACTTC. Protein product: CASSTGTMETQYF.

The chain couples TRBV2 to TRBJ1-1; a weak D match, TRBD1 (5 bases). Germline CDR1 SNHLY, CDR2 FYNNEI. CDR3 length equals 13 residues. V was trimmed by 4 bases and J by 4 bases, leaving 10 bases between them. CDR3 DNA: TGTGCCAGCAGTGGGCAGGGTGTCACTGAAGCTTTCTTT. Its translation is CASSGQGVTEAFF.

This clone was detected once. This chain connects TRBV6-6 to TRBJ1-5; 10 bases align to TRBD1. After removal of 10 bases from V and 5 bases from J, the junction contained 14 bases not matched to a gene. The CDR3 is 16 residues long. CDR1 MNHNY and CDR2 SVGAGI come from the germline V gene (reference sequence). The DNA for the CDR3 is TGTGCCACCAGAGGGAGAAGGACAGGGGGGGATCAGCCCCAGCATTTT. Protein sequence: CATRGRRTGGDQPQHF.

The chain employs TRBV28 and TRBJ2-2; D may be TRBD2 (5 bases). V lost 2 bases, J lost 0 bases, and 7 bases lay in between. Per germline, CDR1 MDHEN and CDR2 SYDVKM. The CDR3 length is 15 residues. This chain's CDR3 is CASSLPLANTGELFF. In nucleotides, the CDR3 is TGTGCCAGCAGTTTACCACTAGCGAACACCGGGGAGCTGTTTTTT.

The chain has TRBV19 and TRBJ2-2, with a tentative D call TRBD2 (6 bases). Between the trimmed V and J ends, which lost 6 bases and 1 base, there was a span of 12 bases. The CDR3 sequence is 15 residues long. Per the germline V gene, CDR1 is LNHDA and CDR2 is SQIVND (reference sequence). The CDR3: CASRIGTENTGELFF. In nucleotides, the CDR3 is TGTGCCAGTAGGATCGGGACTGAGAACACCGGGGAGCTGTTTTTT.

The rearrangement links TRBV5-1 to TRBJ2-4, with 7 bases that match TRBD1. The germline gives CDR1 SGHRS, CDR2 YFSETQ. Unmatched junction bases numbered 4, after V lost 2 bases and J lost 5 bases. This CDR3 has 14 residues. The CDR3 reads CASSFPGQQNIQYF. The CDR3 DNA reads TGCGCCAGCAGCTTTCCGGGACAGCAAAACATTCAGTACTTC.

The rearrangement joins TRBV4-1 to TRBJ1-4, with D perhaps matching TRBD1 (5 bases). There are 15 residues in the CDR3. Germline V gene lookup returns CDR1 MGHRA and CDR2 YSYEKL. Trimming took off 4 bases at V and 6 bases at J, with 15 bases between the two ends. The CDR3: CASSRQGSGYEKLFF. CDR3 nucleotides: TGCGCCAGCAGCCGTCAGGGATCTGGGTATGAAAAACTGTTTTTT.

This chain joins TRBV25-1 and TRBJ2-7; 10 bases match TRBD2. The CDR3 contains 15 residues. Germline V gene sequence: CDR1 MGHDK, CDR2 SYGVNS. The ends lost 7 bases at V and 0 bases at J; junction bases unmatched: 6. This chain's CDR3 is CASTPAGGPSYEQYF. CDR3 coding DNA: TGTGCCAGCACCCCAGCGGGAGGGCCCTCCTACGAGCAGTACTTC.

In DNA form, the CDR3 reads TGCGCCAGCAGCCGAACAAACACAGATACGCAGTATTTT. It translates to CASSRTNTDTQYF. The J gene is TRBJ2-3, the V gene TRBV4-1; D is ambiguous. In germline, CDR1 is MGHRA, CDR2 YSYEKL. V gave up 4 bases and J gave up 2 bases, with 7 bases separating them. The CDR3 consists of 13 residues.

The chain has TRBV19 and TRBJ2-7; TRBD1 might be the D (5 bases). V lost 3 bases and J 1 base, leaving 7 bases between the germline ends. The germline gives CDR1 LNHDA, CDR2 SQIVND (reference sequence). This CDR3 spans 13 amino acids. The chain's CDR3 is CASSMDNSYEQYF. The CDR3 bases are TGTGCCAGTAGTATGGACAATTCCTACGAGCAGTACTTC.

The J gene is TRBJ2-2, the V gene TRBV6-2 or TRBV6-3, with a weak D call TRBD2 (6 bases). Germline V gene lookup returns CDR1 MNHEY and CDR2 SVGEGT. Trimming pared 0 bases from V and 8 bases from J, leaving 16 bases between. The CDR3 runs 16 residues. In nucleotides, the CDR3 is TGTGCCAGCAGTTACTCGATGGCGGGGAGAGCGGGGGAGCTGTTTTTT. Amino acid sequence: CASSYSMAGRAGELFF.

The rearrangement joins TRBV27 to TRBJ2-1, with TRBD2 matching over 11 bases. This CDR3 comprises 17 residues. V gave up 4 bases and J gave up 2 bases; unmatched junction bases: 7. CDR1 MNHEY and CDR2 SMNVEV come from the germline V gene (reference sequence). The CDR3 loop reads CASSSTSGMRAYNEQFF. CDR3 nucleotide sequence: TGTGCCAGCAGTTCGACTAGCGGGATGCGCGCCTACAATGAGCAGTTCTTC.

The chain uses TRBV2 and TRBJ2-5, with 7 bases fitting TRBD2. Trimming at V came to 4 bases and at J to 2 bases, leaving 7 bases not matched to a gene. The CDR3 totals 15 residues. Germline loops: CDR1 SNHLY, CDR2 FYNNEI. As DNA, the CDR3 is TGTGCCAGCAGTGGAGAAGGACTAGGGCAAGAGACCCAGTACTTC. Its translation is CASSGEGLGQETQYF.

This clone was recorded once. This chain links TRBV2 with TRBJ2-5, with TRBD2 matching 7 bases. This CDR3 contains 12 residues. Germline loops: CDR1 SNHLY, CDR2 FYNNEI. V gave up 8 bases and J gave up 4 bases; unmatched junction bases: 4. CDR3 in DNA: TGTGCCAGCCGGCCGGGGGGAGAGACCCAGTACTTC. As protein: CASRPGGETQYF.

The CDR3 spells CACPGTGVYEQYF. In DNA form, the CDR3 reads TGTGCCTGCCCCGGGACAGGGGTCTACGAGCAGTACTTC. The rearrangement uses TRBV30 and TRBJ2-7; 10 nucleotides line up with TRBD1. The CDR3 length is 13 residues. Germline V gives CDR1 GTSNPN, CDR2 SVGIG (reference sequence). V lost 6 bases, J lost 3 bases, and 5 bases stayed unmatched.

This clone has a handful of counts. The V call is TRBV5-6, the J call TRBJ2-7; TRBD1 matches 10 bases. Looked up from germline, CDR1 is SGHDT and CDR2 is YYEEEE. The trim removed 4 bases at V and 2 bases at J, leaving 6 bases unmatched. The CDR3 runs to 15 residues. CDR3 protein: CASSKGQGITYEQYF. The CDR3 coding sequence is TGTGCCAGCAGCAAGGGACAGGGGATAACCTACGAGCAGTACTTC.

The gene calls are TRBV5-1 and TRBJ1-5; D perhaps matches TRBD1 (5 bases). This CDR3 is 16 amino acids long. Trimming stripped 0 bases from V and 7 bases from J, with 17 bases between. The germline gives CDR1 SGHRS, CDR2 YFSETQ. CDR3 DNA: TGCGCCAGCAGCTTGGCCGGGGGGGATAGGGGACAGCCCCAGCATTTT. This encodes CASSLAGGDRGQPQHF.

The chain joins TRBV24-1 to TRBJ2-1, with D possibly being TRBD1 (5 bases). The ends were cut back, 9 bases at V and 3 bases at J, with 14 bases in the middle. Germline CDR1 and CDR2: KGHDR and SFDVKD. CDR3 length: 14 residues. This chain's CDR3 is CATQTGRGYNEQFF. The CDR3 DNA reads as TGTGCCACCCAAACGGGTAGGGGCTACAATGAGCAGTTCTTC.

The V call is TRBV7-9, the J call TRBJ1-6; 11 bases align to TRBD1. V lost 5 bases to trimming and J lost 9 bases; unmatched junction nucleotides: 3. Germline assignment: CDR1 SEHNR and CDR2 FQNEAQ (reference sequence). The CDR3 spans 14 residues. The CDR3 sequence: CASSTGTGGSPLHF. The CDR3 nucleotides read TGTGCCAGCAGCACCGGGACAGGGGGTTCACCCCTCCACTTT.

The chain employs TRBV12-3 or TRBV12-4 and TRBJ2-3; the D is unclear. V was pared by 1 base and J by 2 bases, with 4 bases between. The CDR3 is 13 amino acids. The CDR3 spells CASSLGPTDTQYF. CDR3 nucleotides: TGTGCCAGCAGTTTAGGGCCCACAGATACGCAGTATTTT.